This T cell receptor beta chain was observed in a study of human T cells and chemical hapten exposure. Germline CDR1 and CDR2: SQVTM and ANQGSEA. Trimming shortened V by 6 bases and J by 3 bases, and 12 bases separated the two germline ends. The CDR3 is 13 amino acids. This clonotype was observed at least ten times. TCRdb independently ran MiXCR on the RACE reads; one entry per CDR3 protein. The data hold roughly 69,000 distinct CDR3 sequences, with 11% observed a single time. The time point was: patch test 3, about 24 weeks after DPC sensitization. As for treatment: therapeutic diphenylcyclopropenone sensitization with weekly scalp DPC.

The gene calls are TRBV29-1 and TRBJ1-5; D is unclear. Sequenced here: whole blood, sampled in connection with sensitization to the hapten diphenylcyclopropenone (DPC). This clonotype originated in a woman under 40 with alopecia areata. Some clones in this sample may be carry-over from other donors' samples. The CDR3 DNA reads TGCAGCGTCGAATCGGGAATCAATCAGCCCCAGCATTTT. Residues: CSVESGINQPQHF.